This T cell receptor beta chain appears in the sequencing data of a study of blood T cell repertoires in COVID-19. Study in general: The United States, Italy and Spain supplied acute and convalescent COVID-19 samples. The cDNA or gDNA used as material had been derived from T cells, B-cell-depleted T cells, or PBMCs.

In the source study's methods: Reference gene primer amplification gave estimated nucleated cell counts. The table came from immunoSEQ multiplex PCR; TCRdb's copy has only in-frame clones and leaves some out. V and J calls and clone size come straight from that table; D and trimming were deduced from the DNA. The table includes roughly 50,000 clones, less than 85% detected once. This clone has only one observation. With V trimmed by 0 bases and J by 0 bases, 5 bases remained unmatched. The CDR3 loop spans 17 amino acids. Germline-derived CDR1 and CDR2 are SGHRS and YFSETQ. This receptor was taken from a human donor in a cohort sampled during active COVID-19. Sequenced: peripheral blood. This chain links TRBV5-1 with TRBJ2-3; 9 nucleotides match TRBD1. CDR3 sequence reads: CASSLGGGTGSTDTQYF. CDR3 DNA: TGCGCCAGCAGCTTGGGCGGTGGGACAGGGAGCACAGATACGCAGTATTTT.